This passage covers 5 T cell receptor beta chains from one sample sequenced in a study of MAIT cells during Salmonella Paratyphi A infection. The study, taken as a whole, reports: MAIT cell TRBV usage was oligoclonal, favouring TRBV20 and TRBV6, and apparently unchanged by infection.

Time point reported: mid-infection, around enteric fever diagnosis. Valpha7.2+ CD161+ T cells were sorted by flow cytometry as MAIT cells. Their antigens are not known. TCRdb itself ran the 5' RACE reads through MiXCR, one entry per CDR3 protein. The sample has around 700 distinct CDR3 sequences, approximately 17% seen once. Source: MAIT cells from blood, taken at the middle sampling point of the challenge study. These receptors were taken from a person aged 18 to 75 who was deliberately infected with Salmonella Paratyphi A in a paratyphoid fever challenge study.

This chain uses TRBV7-9 with TRBJ1-5, with D uncertain. The CDR3 covers 14 residues. Per the germline V gene, CDR1 is SEHNR and CDR2 is FQNEAQ (reference sequence). V was clipped by 1 base and J by 1 base, with 5 bases between them. In DNA form, the CDR3 reads TGTGCCAGCAGCTTAGAGGACAGCAATCAGCCCCAGCATTTT. It is translated as CASSLEDSNQPQHF.

By its share, this clonotype is medium-sized (0.01 to 0.1%). V and J are TRBV6-4 and TRBJ1-6; D is undetermined. Germline assignment: CDR1 MRHNA and CDR2 SNTAGT. The CDR3 is made up of 13 amino acids. V gave up 2 bases and J gave up 10 bases, with 9 bases separating them. For the CDR3, the DNA is TGTGCCAGCAGTGACAGGGAGGGCTCACCCCTCCACTTT. Translation: CASSDREGSPLHF.

Concerning this clonotype: One junction end does not reproduce the germline sequence, and a read error may be involved. This sequence joins TRBV20-1 and TRBJ2-5; 7 bases line up with TRBD2. CDR3 length: 17 amino acids. CDR1 and CDR2 from the germline V gene are DFQATT and SNEGSKA (reference sequence). DNA of the CDR3: TGCAGTGCTAGAGTACTCTTGGGGGGGGGGATGAGGGAGACCCGGTACTTC. This translates into CSARVLLGGGMRETRYF.

By its share, this clonotype is medium-sized. The rearrangement joins TRBV20-1 to TRBJ2-7, with 8 bases identical to TRBD1. This CDR3 is built from 14 residues. V trimming: 0 bases; J trimming: 5 bases; junction bases outside the gene matches: 6. Germline V gene lookup returns CDR1 DFQATT and CDR2 SNEGSKA (reference sequence). CDR3 loop: CSARETGVDHEQYF. Written as DNA, the CDR3 is TGCAGTGCTAGAGAGACAGGGGTTGATCACGAGCAGTACTTC.

This clonotype has at least ten counts. This chain's CDR3 is CSARDSGRDTGELFF. The CDR3 nucleotides read TGCAGTGCTAGAGATAGCGGGAGGGACACCGGGGAGCTGTTTTTT. The gene calls are TRBV20-1 and TRBJ2-2; 11 bases map to TRBD2. This CDR3 has 15 amino acids. In germline, CDR1 is DFQATT, CDR2 SNEGSKA (reference sequence). Germline trimming cut 0 bases from V and 3 bases from J; bases unmatched to any gene: 0.